This T cell receptor (beta chain) was retrieved from a study of T cell changes during pregnancy in multiple sclerosis. CDR1 and CDR2 from the germline V gene are MDHEN and SYDVKM. This CDR3 is built from 13 residues. Trimming shortened V by 2 bases and J by 7 bases, and 12 bases separated the two germline ends. Assay: immunoSEQ multiplex PCR; the TCRdb copy retains only in-frame clones and omits some. This table holds approximately 85,000 clones, about nine tenths found once. The material sequenced was peripheral blood, taken in the first trimester of pregnancy. This clonotype was obtained from a female donor with multiple sclerosis, enrolled in a pregnancy study. The J gene is TRBJ2-7, the V gene TRBV28, with a possible D match to TRBD2 (5 bases). CDR3 sequence: CASSLIRGAEQYF. The CDR3 nucleotides are TGTGCCAGCAGTTTAATCCGGGGTGCGGAGCAGTACTTC.